The rows below give T cell receptor beta chains drawn from one sample of a study of graft-versus-host responses after intestinal transplantation. TCRdb's copy holds only in-frame clones and misses some; the assay was immunoSEQ multiplex PCR. Here the sample spans approximately 71,000 clones, around 90% being singletons. Their antigen targets remain unknown. Material: unstimulated CD8+ T cells sorted from spleen or lymph node cells, obtained before intestinal transplant. Every receptor here comes from a human donor who received an intestinal transplant. Both conserved end residues are part of each CDR3. Fields, in order: J gene, clone size, D gene, V gene, CDR3 protein, CDR3 DNA. The D gene is left open where the match is weak. Clone size is given for some rows only: seen once, a few or many times, or a class if the clone is expanded.

j_call: TRBJ2-7; clone_size: -; d_call: -; v_call: TRBV29-1; cdr3_aa: CSVALANSYEQYF; cdr3_nt: TGCAGCGTTGCCCTAGCGAATTCCTACGAGCAGTACTTC
j_call: TRBJ2-1; clone_size: -; d_call: TRBD2; v_call: TRBV28; cdr3_aa: CASSLRETGNEQFF; cdr3_nt: TGTGCCAGCAGTTTGCGGGAGACCGGCAATGAGCAGTTCTTC
j_call: TRBJ1-5; clone_size: -; d_call: -; v_call: TRBV27; cdr3_aa: CASSPGQLNQPQHF; cdr3_nt: TGTGCCAGCAGTCCAGGTCAGCTCAATCAGCCCCAGCATTTT
j_call: TRBJ2-7; clone_size: -; d_call: -; v_call: TRBV6-4; cdr3_aa: CASSDRQGRSYEQYF; cdr3_nt: TGTGCCAGCAGTGACAGGCAGGGGCGCTCCTACGAGCAGTACTTC
j_call: TRBJ2-7; clone_size: -; d_call: -; v_call: TRBV4-1; cdr3_aa: CASSQDCREQYF; cdr3_nt: TGCGCCAGCAGCCAAGATTGTCGGGAGCAGTACTTC
j_call: TRBJ2-7; clone_size: -; d_call: TRBD1; v_call: TRBV13; cdr3_aa: CASSSGTGYEQYF; cdr3_nt: TGTGCCAGCAGCTCCGGGACAGGTTACGAGCAGTACTTC
j_call: TRBJ2-1; clone_size: once; d_call: -; v_call: TRBV7-8; cdr3_aa: CASSDPRTSSYNEQFF; cdr3_nt: TGTGCCAGCAGCGACCCGCGGACTTCCTCCTACAATGAGCAGTTCTTC
j_call: TRBJ1-2; clone_size: -; d_call: -; v_call: TRBV15; cdr3_aa: CATSRDVRTYGYTF; cdr3_nt: TGTGCCACCAGCAGAGATGTCAGAACCTATGGCTACACCTTC
j_call: TRBJ2-7; clone_size: -; d_call: -; v_call: TRBV27; cdr3_aa: CASSISGGSYEQYF; cdr3_nt: TGTGCCAGCAGTATCTCCGGGGGCTCCTACGAGCAGTACTTC
j_call: TRBJ2-5; clone_size: -; d_call: -; v_call: TRBV5-1; cdr3_aa: CASSLNEQETQYF; cdr3_nt: TGCGCCAGCAGCTTGAACGAGCAAGAGACCCAGTACTTC
j_call: TRBJ2-7; clone_size: few; d_call: -; v_call: TRBV7-6; cdr3_aa: CAIVTATYEQYF; cdr3_nt: TGTGCCATCGTCACCGCTACCTACGAGCAGTACTTC
j_call: TRBJ2-1; clone_size: -; d_call: -; v_call: TRBV21-1; cdr3_aa: CASSKDAGAPYNEQFF; cdr3_nt: TGTGCCAGCAGCAAAGACGCGGGGGCCCCCTACAATGAGCAGTTCTTC
j_call: TRBJ2-7; clone_size: once; d_call: -; v_call: TRBV27; cdr3_aa: CASSLFRGSYEQYF; cdr3_nt: TGTGCCAGCAGTTTATTCAGGGGTAGTTACGAGCAGTACTTC
j_call: TRBJ2-7; clone_size: once; d_call: TRBD2; v_call: TRBV5-1; cdr3_aa: CASSELAGNSYEQYF; cdr3_nt: TGCGCCAGCAGCGAGCTAGCGGGAAACTCCTACGAGCAGTACTTC
j_call: TRBJ2-1; clone_size: -; d_call: TRBD1; v_call: TRBV9; cdr3_aa: CASSAGQGGNEQFF; cdr3_nt: TGTGCCAGCAGCGCGGGACAGGGTGGAAATGAGCAGTTCTTC
j_call: TRBJ1-5; clone_size: few; d_call: -; v_call: TRBV4-1; cdr3_aa: CASGTSYSNQPQHF; cdr3_nt: TGCGCGAGCGGGACTTCATATAGCAATCAGCCCCAGCATTTT
j_call: TRBJ1-2; clone_size: once; d_call: -; v_call: TRBV30; cdr3_aa: CAWALWRTENYGYTF; cdr3_nt: TGTGCCTGGGCACTCTGGAGGACCGAGAACTATGGCTACACCTTC
j_call: TRBJ2-3; clone_size: -; d_call: TRBD1; v_call: TRBV29-1; cdr3_aa: CSVRAGGAPDTQYF; cdr3_nt: TGCAGCGTTCGGGCAGGGGGCGCTCCAGATACGCAGTATTTT
j_call: TRBJ2-7; clone_size: -; d_call: TRBD1; v_call: TRBV2; cdr3_aa: CASSEPPGQGHYEQYF; cdr3_nt: TGTGCCAGCAGTGAGCCGCCGGGACAGGGCCACTACGAGCAGTACTTC
j_call: TRBJ2-1; clone_size: -; d_call: TRBD1; v_call: TRBV6-1; cdr3_aa: CASSGTGKDEQFF; cdr3_nt: TGTGCCAGCAGTGGGACAGGGAAAGATGAGCAGTTCTTC
j_call: TRBJ1-6; clone_size: -; d_call: -; v_call: TRBV11-2; cdr3_aa: CASSDGQSSYNSPLHF; cdr3_nt: TGTGCCAGCAGCGATGGACAGAGCTCCTATAATTCACCCCTCCACTTT
j_call: TRBJ2-5; clone_size: -; d_call: -; v_call: TRBV7-4; cdr3_aa: CASSSRGEQGKTLCKTQYF; cdr3_nt: TGTGCCAGCAGCTCCCGAGGGGAACAGGGCAAGACGCTTTGTAAGACCCAGTACTTC
j_call: TRBJ2-1; clone_size: -; d_call: TRBD2; v_call: TRBV28; cdr3_aa: CASSLGTSGGNEQFF; cdr3_nt: TGTGCCAGCAGTTTAGGGACTAGCGGGGGTAATGAGCAGTTCTTC
j_call: TRBJ2-6; clone_size: -; d_call: -; v_call: TRBV6-6; cdr3_aa: CASSALKANVLTF; cdr3_nt: TGTGCCAGCAGTGCCCTAAAAGCCAACGTCCTGACTTTC
j_call: TRBJ2-4; clone_size: once; d_call: -; v_call: TRBV29-1; cdr3_aa: CSVSEGQGRTVQYF; cdr3_nt: TGCAGCGTTTCGGAGGGTCAGGGACGAACGGTTCAGTACTTC
j_call: TRBJ1-2; clone_size: -; d_call: -; v_call: TRBV6-6; cdr3_aa: CASRPISKGGYGYTF; cdr3_nt: TGTGCCAGCAGGCCGATCTCGAAGGGGGGGTATGGCTACACCTTC
j_call: TRBJ1-4; clone_size: -; d_call: -; v_call: TRBV27; cdr3_aa: CGGSEKLFF; cdr3_nt: TGTGGGGGCAGTGAAAAACTGTTTTTT
j_call: TRBJ1-5; clone_size: -; d_call: TRBD1; v_call: TRBV5-1; cdr3_aa: CASSLGQGVEPQHF; cdr3_nt: TGCGCCAGCAGCTTGGGCCAGGGGGTAGAGCCCCAGCATTTT
j_call: TRBJ2-5; clone_size: -; d_call: TRBD1; v_call: TRBV5-6; cdr3_aa: CASSLDGQGVGTQYF; cdr3_nt: TGTGCCAGCAGCTTGGATGGACAGGGGGTTGGGACCCAGTACTTC
j_call: TRBJ1-2; clone_size: -; d_call: TRBD1; v_call: TRBV27; cdr3_aa: CASSLSGQGIKFYGYTF; cdr3_nt: TGTGCCAGCAGTTTATCGGGACAGGGGATCAAGTTCTATGGCTACACCTTC
j_call: TRBJ1-2; clone_size: -; d_call: TRBD1; v_call: TRBV27; cdr3_aa: CASSYTGDYGYTF; cdr3_nt: TGTGCCAGCAGTTATACAGGGGACTATGGCTACACCTTC
j_call: TRBJ1-5; clone_size: -; d_call: -; v_call: TRBV5-6; cdr3_aa: CASSTGTGQPQHF; cdr3_nt: TGTGCCAGCAGCACAGGGACGGGTCAGCCCCAGCATTTT
j_call: TRBJ2-7; clone_size: -; d_call: TRBD2; v_call: TRBV2; cdr3_aa: CASRSLAGGGEQYF; cdr3_nt: TGTGCCAGCAGGTCCCTAGCGGGGGGAGGCGAGCAGTACTTC
j_call: TRBJ2-7; clone_size: -; d_call: -; v_call: TRBV6-5; cdr3_aa: CASSLQGPPSYEQYF; cdr3_nt: TGTGCCAGCAGTCTCCAGGGGCCCCCCTCCTACGAGCAGTACTTC
j_call: TRBJ2-1; clone_size: -; d_call: TRBD2; v_call: TRBV5-1; cdr3_aa: CASSSLAGDNEQFF; cdr3_nt: TGCGCCAGCAGCTCCCTAGCGGGGGACAATGAGCAGTTCTTC
j_call: TRBJ1-1; clone_size: -; d_call: -; v_call: TRBV9; cdr3_aa: CASSVGTDRMNTEAFF; cdr3_nt: TGTGCCAGCAGCGTAGGGACAGACCGAATGAACACTGAAGCTTTCTTT
j_call: TRBJ1-5; clone_size: -; d_call: -; v_call: TRBV4-1; cdr3_aa: CASSTHPQGTLSNQPQHF; cdr3_nt: TGCGCCAGCAGTACCCACCCTCAGGGGACCCTAAGCAATCAGCCCCAGCATTTT
j_call: TRBJ2-3; clone_size: -; d_call: -; v_call: TRBV4-1; cdr3_aa: CASSHLTSTDTQYF; cdr3_nt: TGCGCCAGCAGCCATCTGACTAGCACAGATACGCAGTATTTT
j_call: TRBJ2-2; clone_size: -; d_call: -; v_call: TRBV28; cdr3_aa: CASSPYTGELFF; cdr3_nt: TGTGCCAGCAGTCCTTACACCGGGGAGCTGTTTTTT
j_call: TRBJ1-1; clone_size: -; d_call: TRBD1; v_call: TRBV19; cdr3_aa: CASSELSGTDTEAFF; cdr3_nt: TGTGCCAGTAGTGAGCTCTCCGGGACAGACACTGAAGCTTTCTTT
j_call: TRBJ2-7; clone_size: -; d_call: -; v_call: TRBV5-1; cdr3_aa: CASSLFGVVSSYEQYF; cdr3_nt: TGCGCCAGCAGCTTATTCGGGGTGGTGTCCTCCTACGAGCAGTACTTC
j_call: TRBJ1-1; clone_size: -; d_call: -; v_call: TRBV25-1; cdr3_aa: CASSETQSRAGAFF; cdr3_nt: TGTGCCAGCAGTGAAACCCAGTCCAGGGCGGGGGCTTTCTTT
j_call: TRBJ2-5; clone_size: -; d_call: TRBD2; v_call: TRBV19; cdr3_aa: CASSKVAGGEAQYF; cdr3_nt: TGTGCCAGTAGTAAGGTAGCGGGAGGGGAGGCCCAGTACTTC
j_call: TRBJ2-7; clone_size: -; d_call: TRBD1; v_call: TRBV6-1; cdr3_aa: CASRDRGLEQYF; cdr3_nt: TGTGCCAGCCGGGACAGGGGGCTCGAGCAGTACTTC
j_call: TRBJ2-7; clone_size: -; d_call: TRBD1; v_call: TRBV28; cdr3_aa: CASSLWNRQGKYEQYF; cdr3_nt: TGTGCCAGCAGTTTATGGAACCGACAGGGTAAATACGAGCAGTACTTC
j_call: TRBJ2-1; clone_size: -; d_call: TRBD2; v_call: TRBV7-8; cdr3_aa: CASSQVAGAGNEQFF; cdr3_nt: TGTGCCAGCAGCCAAGTAGCGGGAGCTGGGAATGAGCAGTTCTTC
j_call: TRBJ1-6; clone_size: -; d_call: -; v_call: TRBV28; cdr3_aa: CASSFRGPVYNSPLHF; cdr3_nt: TGTGCCAGCAGTTTCAGGGGTCCAGTCTATAATTCACCCCTCCACTTT
j_call: TRBJ2-1; clone_size: -; d_call: TRBD2; v_call: TRBV9; cdr3_aa: CASSVDLAGAYNEQFF; cdr3_nt: TGTGCCAGCAGCGTGGACCTAGCGGGAGCGTACAATGAGCAGTTCTTC
j_call: TRBJ2-7; clone_size: -; d_call: TRBD2; v_call: TRBV6-6; cdr3_aa: CASSFGTSGRTYEQYF; cdr3_nt: TGTGCCAGCAGTTTCGGGACTAGCGGGAGAACCTACGAGCAGTACTTC
j_call: TRBJ1-2; clone_size: -; d_call: -; v_call: TRBV29-1; cdr3_aa: CSVRADRGYTF; cdr3_nt: TGCAGCGTCAGAGCGGACAGAGGCTACACCTTC
j_call: TRBJ1-1; clone_size: -; d_call: -; v_call: TRBV28; cdr3_aa: CASSSDIENTEAFF; cdr3_nt: TGTGCCAGCAGTTCTGACATCGAGAACACTGAAGCTTTCTTT
j_call: TRBJ2-1; clone_size: -; d_call: -; v_call: TRBV5-6; cdr3_aa: CASSLVQNEQFF; cdr3_nt: TGTGCCAGCAGCTTGGTTCAGAATGAGCAGTTCTTC
j_call: TRBJ1-6; clone_size: -; d_call: -; v_call: TRBV5-6; cdr3_aa: CASSLVGGNSPLHF; cdr3_nt: TGTGCCAGCAGCTTGGTGGGGGGTAATTCACCCCTCCACTTT
j_call: TRBJ1-5; clone_size: few; d_call: TRBD1; v_call: TRBV7-9; cdr3_aa: CASSYSGQGYQPQHF; cdr3_nt: TGTGCCAGCAGCTACTCTGGACAGGGGTATCAGCCCCAGCATTTT
j_call: TRBJ1-4; clone_size: few; d_call: TRBD1; v_call: TRBV4-2; cdr3_aa: CASSQEGPGQMEKLFF; cdr3_nt: TGTGCCAGCAGCCAAGAGGGTCCGGGACAGATGGAAAAACTGTTTTTT
j_call: TRBJ1-2; clone_size: -; d_call: -; v_call: TRBV5-1; cdr3_aa: CASSLTGNGYTF; cdr3_nt: TGCGCCAGCAGCTTAACAGGGAATGGCTACACCTTC
j_call: TRBJ1-2; clone_size: -; d_call: TRBD1; v_call: TRBV10-3; cdr3_aa: CAISGPTTGTGGGYTF; cdr3_nt: TGTGCCATCAGTGGACCGACCACTGGGACAGGGGGCGGCTACACCTTC
j_call: TRBJ1-1; clone_size: -; d_call: -; v_call: TRBV19; cdr3_aa: CASSITGTNTEAFF; cdr3_nt: TGTGCCAGTAGTATTACGGGGACTAACACTGAAGCTTTCTTT
j_call: TRBJ2-1; clone_size: -; d_call: -; v_call: TRBV27; cdr3_aa: CASRAGTEQFF; cdr3_nt: TGTGCCAGCAGGGCGGGGACGGAGCAGTTCTTC
j_call: TRBJ2-5; clone_size: -; d_call: TRBD1; v_call: TRBV7-8; cdr3_aa: CASSPMTGIPHTETQYF; cdr3_nt: TGTGCCAGCAGCCCTATGACAGGGATCCCACATACGGAGACCCAGTACTTC